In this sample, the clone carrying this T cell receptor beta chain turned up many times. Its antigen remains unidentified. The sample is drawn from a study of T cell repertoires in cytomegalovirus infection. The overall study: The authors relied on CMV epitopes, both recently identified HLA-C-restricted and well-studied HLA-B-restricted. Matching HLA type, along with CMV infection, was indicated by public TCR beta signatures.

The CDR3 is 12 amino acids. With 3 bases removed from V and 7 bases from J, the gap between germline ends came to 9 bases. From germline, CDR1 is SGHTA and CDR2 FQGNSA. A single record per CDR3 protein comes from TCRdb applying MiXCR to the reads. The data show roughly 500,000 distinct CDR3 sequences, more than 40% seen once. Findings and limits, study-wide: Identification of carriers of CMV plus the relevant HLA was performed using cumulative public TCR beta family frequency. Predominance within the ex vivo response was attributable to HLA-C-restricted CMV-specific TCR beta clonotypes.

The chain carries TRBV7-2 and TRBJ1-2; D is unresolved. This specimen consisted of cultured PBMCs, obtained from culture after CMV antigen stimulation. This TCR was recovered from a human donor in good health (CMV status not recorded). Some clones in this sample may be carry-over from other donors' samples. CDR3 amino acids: CASSFGFPGYTF. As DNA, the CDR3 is TGTGCCAGCAGCTTTGGGTTTCCTGGCTACACCTTC.